What follows describes a single T cell receptor (beta chain). Its antigen is not identified. This sample was taken from a study of OX40 agonist ivuxolimab in advanced cancers. At the level of the study: Each patient was given ivuxolimab into a vein every 2 weeks, at 0.01 to 10 mg/kg. Two patients with cutaneous melanoma and one with hepatocellular carcinoma, three in total, showed partial responses.

Sequenced by immunoSEQ multiplex PCR; TCRdb stores in-frame clones only, minus some. The sample lists about 110,000 clones, approximately 90% occurring once. Germline CDR1 is MNHNS and CDR2 is SASEGT. V was clipped by 2 bases and J by 10 bases, with 6 bases between them. The CDR3 extends over 11 amino acids. Study-wide findings and caveats: Normalized T-cell clonal expansion was also low in some nonresponders.

The TCR comes from an adult with an advanced solid tumor such as melanoma, head and neck, liver or kidney cancer. This material consisted of CD4+ or CD8+ T cells sorted from blood, taken in a trial of the OX40 agonist ivuxolimab. This sequence joins TRBV6-1 and TRBJ2-1; D gene unclear. CDR3 region: CASSERWEQFF. DNA for the CDR3: TGTGCCAGCAGTGAACGTTGGGAGCAGTTCTTC.